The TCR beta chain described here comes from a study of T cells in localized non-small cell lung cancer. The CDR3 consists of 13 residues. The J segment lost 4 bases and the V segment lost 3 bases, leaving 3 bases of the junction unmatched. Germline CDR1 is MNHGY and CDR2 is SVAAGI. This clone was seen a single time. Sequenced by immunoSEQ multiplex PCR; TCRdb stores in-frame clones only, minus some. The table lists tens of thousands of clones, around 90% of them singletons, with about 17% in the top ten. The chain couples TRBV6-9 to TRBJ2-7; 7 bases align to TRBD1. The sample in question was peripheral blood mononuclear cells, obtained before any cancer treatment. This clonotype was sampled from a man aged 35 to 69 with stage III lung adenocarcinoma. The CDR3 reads CASSYGTEYEQYF. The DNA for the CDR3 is TGTGCCAGCAGTTACGGGACAGAATACGAGCAGTACTTC.